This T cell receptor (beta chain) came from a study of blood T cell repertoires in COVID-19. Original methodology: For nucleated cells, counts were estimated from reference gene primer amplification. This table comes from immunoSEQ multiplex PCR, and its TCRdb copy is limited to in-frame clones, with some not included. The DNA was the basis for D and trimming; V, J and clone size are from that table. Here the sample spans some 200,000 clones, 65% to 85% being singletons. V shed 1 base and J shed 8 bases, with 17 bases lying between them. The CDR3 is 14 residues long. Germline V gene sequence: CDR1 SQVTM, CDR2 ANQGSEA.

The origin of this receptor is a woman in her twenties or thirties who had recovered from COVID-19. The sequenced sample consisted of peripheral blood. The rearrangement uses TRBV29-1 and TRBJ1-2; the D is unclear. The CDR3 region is CSVEARGGRTGYTF. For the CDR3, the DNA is TGCAGCGTTGAAGCCCGGGGAGGGAGAACAGGCTACACCTTC.